This TCR beta chain was documented in a study of metastatic and nonmetastatic thyroid tumors. TCRdb ran MiXCR on the PCR reads. Of approximately 50,000 clones in the sample, less than 5% were seen once. Study-wide findings and caveats: Malignant tumors reportedly showed significantly higher TCR beta diversity than benign nodules in both blood and tumor.

No treatment had been given to any patient before thyroid surgery. This clone was recorded a few times. The antigen is unknown. This TCR came from a female donor with papillary thyroid cancer or a benign thyroid nodule (not recorded which). Some clones in this sample may be carry-over from other donors' samples. Sequencing was done on a sample of blood.

The CDR3 reads CASSTGSEDTQYF. As DNA, the CDR3 is TGTGCCAGCAGTACAGGGTCAGAGGATACGCAGTATTTT. The chain has TRBV28 and TRBJ2-3; perhaps TRBD1 as D (6 bases). The CDR3 extends over 13 amino acids. In germline, CDR1 is MDHEN, CDR2 SYDVKM. V lost 5 bases to trimming and J lost 6 bases, with 12 bases between them.